Presented here are 20 T cell receptor beta chains from one specimen sequenced in a study of blood T cell repertoires in COVID-19. Profiled with immunoSEQ multiplex PCR; TCRdb holds only in-frame clones, not every one. The sample includes over 65,000 clones, roughly 80% of them seen just once. The sample taken for sequencing was peripheral blood. The receptor set was obtained from a woman aged 40 to 50 with active or convalescent COVID-19.

The rearrangement uses TRBV4-3 and TRBJ1-5, with D perhaps matching TRBD1 (6 bases). V dropped 2 bases and J dropped 4 bases, with 12 bases sitting between them. The V gene's germline CDR1 is LGHNA and CDR2 YSLEER. There are 15 residues in the CDR3. The CDR3 reads CASSQYRDGNQPQHF. CDR3 bases: TGCGCCAGCAGCCAATACAGGGACGGGAATCAGCCCCAGCATTTT.

The chain couples TRBV27 to TRBJ1-2; the match to TRBD1 covers 10 bases. Germline loops: CDR1 MNHEY, CDR2 SMNVEV (reference sequence). V was pared by 6 bases and J by 1 base, with 5 bases of the junction left unmatched. The CDR3 is 15 amino acids. CDR3 sequence (DNA): TGTGCCAGCAGCAAGGACAGGGGGGTTAACTATGGCTACACCTTC. This sequence encodes CASSKDRGVNYGYTF.

This chain links TRBV27 with TRBJ2-3; D remains ambiguous. V lost 3 bases to trimming and J lost 3 bases, with 13 bases between them. CDR3 size: 15 residues. CDR1 is MNHEY and CDR2 is SMNVEV in the germline V gene (reference sequence). CDR3 DNA sequence: TGTGCCAGCAGTTTTGGTCTAGTGGTGACAGATACGCAGTATTTT. Translation gives CASSFGLVVTDTQYF.

The chain employs TRBV4-1 and TRBJ2-2; D is uncertain. The CDR3 is made up of 14 amino acids. CDR1 and CDR2 from the germline V gene are MGHRA and YSYEKL. Trimming shortened V by 1 base and J by 2 bases, and 5 bases separated the two germline ends. CDR3 nucleotides: TGCGCCAGCAGCCAAGTTCCTAACACCGGGGAGCTGTTTTTT. Translated: CASSQVPNTGELFF.

The chain is built from TRBV27 and TRBJ1-2; TRBD1 might be the D (6 bases). Trimming cost V 2 bases and J 7 bases, with 11 bases left between them. CDR1 is MNHEY, CDR2 SMNVEV, per germline (reference sequence). This CDR3 comprises 13 residues. CDR3 region: CASSLIGGGGYTF. CDR3 DNA sequence: TGTGCCAGCAGTTTAATAGGGGGTGGTGGCTACACCTTC.

DNA for the CDR3: TGCGCCAGCAGTGAAGCCCCGGGACAGGGGATGGGAGATACGCAGTATTTT. Its protein is CASSEAPGQGMGDTQYF. V and J are TRBV10-1 and TRBJ2-3; 10 bases align to TRBD1. Germline CDR1 and CDR2: WNHNN and SYGVQD (reference sequence). The CDR3 covers 17 residues. V dropped 3 bases and J dropped 5; count of bases not matched to a gene: 11.

This chain joins TRBV15 and TRBJ2-1; D perhaps matches TRBD1 (5 bases). The V gene's germline CDR1 is LNHNV and CDR2 YYDKDF (reference sequence). Trimming shortened V by 0 bases and J by 8 bases, and 11 bases separated the two germline ends. This CDR3 has 14 amino acids. The CDR3 spells CATSRDIGVDEQFF. The CDR3 DNA reads as TGTGCCACCAGCAGAGATATAGGGGTTGATGAGCAGTTCTTC. Together with reference TRBV15 and TRBJ2-1, the CDR3 gives the full variable domain: DAMVIQNPRYQVTQFGKPVTLSCSQTLNHNVMYWYQQKSSQAPKLLFHYYDKDFNNEADTPDNFQSRRPNTSFCFLDIRSPGLGDTAMYLCATSRDIGVDEQFFGPGTRLTVL.

The CDR3 region is CASSLPSRGGYTF. In DNA, the CDR3 is TGTGCCAGCAGTCTCCCCAGCAGGGGAGGCTACACCTTC. This chain uses TRBV28 with TRBJ1-2; weak D call: TRBD1 (6 bases). V was shortened by 5 bases and J by 8 bases, with 15 bases between the two germline ends. The germline CDR1 and CDR2 sequences are MDHEN and SYDVKM. The CDR3 covers 13 residues.

The CDR3 sequence: CASSMGGVFGYTF. In DNA, the CDR3 is TGTGCCAGCAGCATGGGCGGGGTTTTTGGCTACACCTTC. The V and J genes are TRBV7-2 and TRBJ1-2; D not certain. The V and J ends lost 5 bases and 7 bases respectively, with 14 bases between them. There are 13 residues in the CDR3. The germline V gene encodes CDR1 SGHTA and CDR2 FQGNSA.

The chain couples TRBV27 to TRBJ2-7, with no clear D. Looked up from germline, CDR1 is MNHEY and CDR2 is SMNVEV (reference sequence). This CDR3 has 13 amino acids. Trimming removed 6 bases from V and 4 bases from J, with 13 bases in between. The CDR3 nucleotides are TGTGCCAGCAGCGCCATAACAGAATACGAGCAGTACTTC. Translating it yields CASSAITEYEQYF.

The genes are TRBV7-9 and TRBJ1-4; D may be TRBD1 (5 bases). Germline V gene data show CDR1 as SEHNR and CDR2 as FQNEAQ (reference sequence). V dropped 3 bases and J dropped 0 bases, with 8 bases sitting between them. This CDR3 contains 15 residues. The chain's CDR3 is CASSLGPATNEKLFF. CDR3 DNA sequence: TGTGCCAGCAGCTTGGGGCCCGCAACTAATGAAAAACTGTTTTTT.

The gene calls are TRBV20-1 and TRBJ2-7; a weak D match, TRBD1 (6 bases). Trimming pared 6 bases from V and 6 bases from J, leaving 12 bases between. Per germline, CDR1 DFQATT and CDR2 SNEGSKA (reference sequence). CDR3 length equals 11 residues. The CDR3 region is CSAPWTAEQYF. DNA for the CDR3: TGCAGTGCGCCGTGGACAGCCGAGCAGTACTTC.

This clone was seen only a few times. The V and J genes are TRBV5-4 and TRBJ1-5; TRBD1 matches 10 bases. V lost 4 bases and J lost 4; bases outside the gene matches: 5. From germline, CDR1 is SGHNT and CDR2 YYREEE (reference sequence). This CDR3 contains 15 residues. Here the CDR3 DNA reads TGTGCCAGCAGCGTAGACAGGGGGCAGAATCAGCCCCAGCATTTT. Translating it yields CASSVDRGQNQPQHF.

The gene calls are TRBV19 and TRBJ2-2; 8 bases are a match to TRBD1. The CDR3 is 14 amino acids. The germline gives CDR1 LNHDA, CDR2 SQIVND (reference sequence). J lost 7 bases, V lost 3 bases, and 4 bases had no gene match. The DNA for the CDR3 is TGTGCCAGTAGTATTGGACAGGGTCACGGGGAGCTGTTTTTT. Translation: CASSIGQGHGELFF.

The chain employs TRBV7-2 and TRBJ1-2; 7 bases agree with TRBD1. Germline V gene sequence: CDR1 SGHTA, CDR2 FQGNSA. The J segment lost 4 bases and the V segment lost 1 base, leaving 6 bases of the junction unmatched. The CDR3 is 15 residues long. Here the CDR3 DNA reads TGTGCCAGCAGCTTAGAGGGACAGCCATCCTATGGCTACACCTTC. Protein: CASSLEGQPSYGYTF.

CDR3: CASSSRTGGRTGELFF. In DNA form, the CDR3 reads TGTGCCAGCAGCTCGCGGACAGGGGGACGCACCGGGGAGCTGTTTTTT. The gene calls are TRBV28 and TRBJ2-2, with 10 bases identical to TRBD1. CDR3 length equals 16 residues. CDR1 MDHEN and CDR2 SYDVKM come from the germline V gene. V was clipped by 6 bases and J by 4 bases; unmatched bases: 8.

This chain uses TRBV27 with TRBJ2-5; the match to TRBD2 covers 8 bases. The CDR3 spans 19 residues. Germline CDR1 and CDR2: MNHEY and SMNVEV (reference sequence). V dropped 0 bases and J dropped 0; count of bases not matched to a gene: 12. This chain's CDR3 is CASSLSGRGGFSHQETQYF. In nucleotides, the CDR3 is TGTGCCAGCAGTTTATCAGGTCGGGGGGGCTTCTCCCACCAAGAGACCCAGTACTTC.

The chain links TRBV6-1 to TRBJ1-5, with a weak D call TRBD1 (5 bases). CDR1 and CDR2 (germline): MNHNS, SASEGT. The V gene lost 0 bases and the J gene lost 2 bases, with 14 bases spanning the gap. The CDR3 has 17 amino acids. This chain's CDR3 is CASSEAGGRRGNQPQHF. The CDR3 DNA sequence: TGTGCCAGCAGTGAAGCCGGGGGACGGAGGGGCAATCAGCCCCAGCATTTT.

This chain joins TRBV19 and TRBJ1-6; maybe TRBD1 (5 bases). The CDR3 is 18 residues long. Trimming removed 3 bases from V and 7 bases from J, with 22 bases in between. Germline V gene sequence: CDR1 LNHDA, CDR2 SQIVND (reference sequence). Written as DNA, the CDR3 is TGTGCCAGTAGTATCATTGCAGGGAAGGTGGAAAACAATTCACCCCTCCACTTT. This gives the protein CASSIIAGKVENNSPLHF.

J is TRBJ2-1 and V is TRBV11-3, with 7 bases that match TRBD2. The V and J ends lost 4 bases and 8 bases, in that order; junction bases with no gene match: 2. CDR3 length: 12 residues. Germline V gene sequence: CDR1 SGHNT, CDR2 YENEEA. Written as DNA, the CDR3 is TGTGCCAGCAGCTCTACTAGCGATGAGCAGTTCTTC. It yields the protein CASSSTSDEQFF.